This T cell receptor (beta chain) was sequenced for a study of T cell repertoires in cytomegalovirus infection. Regarding this clonotype: The antigen is undetermined.

V shed 5 bases and J 4 bases; nucleotides not matched to a gene: 6. The CDR3 consists of 15 residues. The germline V gene has CDR1 SGHTA and CDR2 FQGNSA. TCRdb re-called the reads through MiXCR, storing one row per CDR3 protein. The sample carries about half a million distinct CDR3 sequences, roughly a third recorded once. The chain carries TRBV7-2 and TRBJ2-2, with 8 bases aligning to TRBD2. The clonotype comes from a human donor in good health (CMV status not recorded). Some clones in this sample may be carry-over from other donors' samples. Sequenced material: cultured PBMCs, taken from culture after CMV antigen stimulation. The CDR3 spells CASSPPSGSTGELFF. DNA for the CDR3: TGTGCCAGCAGCCCGCCGAGCGGGAGCACCGGGGAGCTGTTTTTT. Full variable domain (missing parts from reference TRBV7-2 and TRBJ2-2): GAGVSQSPSNKVTEKGKDVELRCDPISGHTALYWYRQSLGQGLEFLIYFQGNSAPDKSGLPSDRFSAERTGGSVSTLTIQRTQQEDSAVYLCASSPPSGSTGELFFGEGSRLTVL.